This T cell receptor beta chain was identified in a study of regulatory T cells in long-lasting Graves disease. Overall study context: Treatment with antithyroid drugs for over 5 years, together with positive TSH receptor antibodies, meant persistent Graves' disease.

Time point described: persistent/refractory GD, antithyroid drugs over 5 years with positive TRAb. PBMC RNA served as the TCR library source. A roughly 8.6-milliliter sample of peripheral blood was drawn into EDTA tubes. In building TCR beta libraries, iRepertoire HTBI primers were used together with Arm-PCR of CDR3 regions. A single record per CDR3 protein comes from TCRdb applying MiXCR to the multiplex PCR reads. The sample lists 700,000 or so distinct CDR3 sequences; about 30% were seen once. This clonotype has only a few counts. Its matching antigen is unknown. At one boundary the junction diverges from the germline segment, which might be a read error. Study-wide results and limits: TRBV28, TRBJ1-2 and TRBJ2-5 emerged as the favored segments in persistent disease. Those with persistent Graves' had less TCR diversity than newly diagnosed patients.

CDR1 LNHDA and CDR2 SQIVND come from the germline V gene (reference sequence). The CDR3 length is 16 residues. The material was peripheral blood mononuclear cells (PBMCs), obtained when the disease was refractory, from a patient treated with antithyroid drugs. The TCR was taken from a female donor with Graves disease. V gene TRBV19 combines with J gene TRBJ1-5; the match to TRBD1 covers 10 bases. The CDR3 sequence: CASNGRDRGLNQPQHF. The DNA for the CDR3 is TGTGCAAGTAATGGGAGGGACAGGGGCCTAAATCAGCCCCAGCATTTT.